This T cell receptor beta chain was recovered during a study of identical twins. The table lists this clonotype with many counts. Using its own MiXCR run on the 5' RACE reads, TCRdb lists one record per CDR3 protein. The sample has hundreds of thousands of distinct CDR3 sequences; around a sixth are singletons. V dropped 1 base and J dropped 0 bases, with 9 bases sitting between them. Germline V CDR1 and CDR2: SEHNR, FQNEAQ (reference sequence). CDR3 length equals 15 residues. The sample was also linked to a second study, of T cells expressing NK-cell markers. This second report adds: The share of CD8+ T cells held by dominant NKG2C+ clonotypes was about 1.0-7.5% in about six donors.

The genes are TRBV7-9 and TRBJ1-2; D is ambiguous. This clonotype was obtained from a woman aged 18-35 years in good health. Sample: PBMCs. The CDR3 sequence is CASSLGVGTNYGYTF. Written as DNA, the CDR3 is TGTGCCAGCAGCTTAGGGGTGGGGACTAACTATGGCTACACCTTC.